This T cell receptor beta chain was observed in a study of blood T cell repertoires in COVID-19. Study-level information: Samples of COVID-19 (acute and convalescent) were obtained from the United States, Italy and Spain. Sample material is recorded as cDNA or gDNA derived from T cells, B-cell-depleted T cells, or PBMCs.

From germline, CDR1 is LGHNA and CDR2 YSLEER. Trimming pared 0 bases from V and 8 bases from J, leaving 16 bases between. The CDR3 is made up of 15 amino acids. Original processing methods: Amplified reference gene primers provided the basis for estimating nucleated cell counts. TCRdb's copy holds only in-frame clones and misses some; the assay was immunoSEQ multiplex PCR. D and trimming come from the DNA, and the V and J calls and clone size come from that table. Of hundreds of thousands of clones detected, around 91% appear once; the ten largest clones hold more than 3%. Sequenced material: peripheral blood. The gene calls are TRBV4-3 and TRBJ1-2; the D gene is possibly TRBD1 (6 bases). The origin of this receptor is a woman aged 18-29 years who had recovered from COVID-19. The CDR3 nucleotides are TGCGCCAGCAGCCAAGACAGGGGAAGGGGCCAGGGCTACACCTTC. Residues: CASSQDRGRGQGYTF.